This TCR beta chain was sequenced during a study of control samples from healthy donors and cancer patients. Assay used: immunoSEQ multiplex PCR; TCRdb lists only in-frame clones, some missing. Counted here are some 150,000 clones, around 94% occurring once; the ten biggest clones make up 14%. V was shortened by 4 bases and J by 3 bases, with 13 bases between the two germline ends. Germline V gene data show CDR1 as KGHSH and CDR2 as LQKENI. This CDR3 is built from 15 residues. The rearrangement uses TRBV18 and TRBJ1-5; D is ambiguous. This receptor was taken from a man aged 55-75 years with colorectal cancer. What was sequenced was PBMCs. The CDR3 coding sequence is TGTGCCAGCTCACGAAGCACTAACGCCAATCAGCCCCAGCATTTT. It encodes CASSRSTNANQPQHF.